These 12 T cell receptor beta chains were sequenced from one sample in a study of cytomegalovirus exposure and HLA in healthy donors (dated by TCRdb to the late 2010s). The library relied on the immunoSEQ multiplex PCR assay. TCRdb holds this immuneACCESS table with in-frame rearrangements only. Some clones are missing; in checked studies, unresolved V genes explain under half, and the rest has no known cause. Counted in this sample were around 73,000 clones; about 90% of them appeared once. Together, the top ten hold about 4.1% of the sample. The sequenced sample was PBMCs. The receptor source for this set is a woman in her late teens or twenties in good health and CMV-seropositive.

The chain links TRBV5-8 to TRBJ1-5, with 7 positions matching TRBD1. V lost 4 bases to trimming and J lost 0 bases; unmatched junction nucleotides: 4. The CDR3 loop spans 15 amino acids. CDR1 is SGHTS, CDR2 YDEGEE, per germline. For the CDR3, the DNA is TGTGCCAGCAGCCGGGACAGATATAGCAATCAGCCCCAGCATTTT. Translating gives CASSRDRYSNQPQHF.

The V call is TRBV19, the J call TRBJ2-7; TRBD1 is a possible D gene (5 bases). The CDR3 runs 16 residues. Germline CDR1 is LNHDA and CDR2 is SQIVND (reference sequence). V lost 3 bases to trimming and J lost 5 bases, with 20 bases between them. Here the CDR3 reads CASSIFGPAGHHEQYF. The CDR3 DNA reads as TGTGCCAGTAGTATTTTTGGGCCGGCAGGGCATCACGAGCAGTACTTC.

The CDR3 sequence is CASKSHIGGLQPQHF. CDR3 in DNA: TGTGCCAGTAAGTCTCATATAGGGGGCCTTCAGCCCCAGCATTTT. This chain uses TRBV19 with TRBJ1-5; 7 positions agree with TRBD1. There are 15 residues in the CDR3. The ends lost 7 bases at V and 6 bases at J; junction bases unmatched: 12. Germline V gene data show CDR1 as LNHDA and CDR2 as SQIVND (reference sequence).

The gene calls are TRBV7-9 and TRBJ2-3; a weak D match, TRBD2 (6 bases). This CDR3 is 15 amino acids long. Germline assignment: CDR1 SEHNR and CDR2 FQNEAQ (reference sequence). V was clipped by 5 bases and J by 5 bases, with 17 bases between them. The CDR3 nucleotides are TGTGCCAGCAGCCCAGATTCCGGGAGACGAGATACGCAGTATTTT. This sequence encodes CASSPDSGRRDTQYF.

This clone was seen only a few times. The chain employs TRBV4-1 and TRBJ2-3, with TRBD2 matching over 8 bases. Germline values: CDR1 MGHRA, CDR2 YSYEKL. This CDR3 region has 15 residues. V was clipped by 2 bases and J by 2 bases; unmatched bases: 3. The CDR3 region has the DNA TGCGCCAGCAGCCAAATACTAGCGGCCACAGATACGCAGTATTTT. Protein: CASSQILAATDTQYF.

The rearrangement uses TRBV18 and TRBJ1-2; D is perhaps TRBD1 (6 bases). CDR1 KGHSH and CDR2 LQKENI come from the germline V gene. The CDR3 contains 14 residues. V was shortened by 6 bases and J by 4 bases, with 15 bases between the two germline ends. CDR3 sequence (DNA): TGTGCCAGCTCCGTGGACAGCCTTACCTATGGCTACACCTTC. Translation gives CASSVDSLTYGYTF.

This clone was picked up one time. The chain combines TRBV7-9 with TRBJ2-5, with 7 nucleotides matching TRBD1. The length of the CDR3 is 15 residues. The germline gives CDR1 SEHNR, CDR2 FQNEAQ (reference sequence). The J segment lost 5 bases and the V segment lost 4 bases, leaving 10 bases of the junction unmatched. CDR3 bases: TGTGCCAGCAGCTGGGGACAGCCGACTGGGGAGACCCAGTACTTC. This codes for CASSWGQPTGETQYF.

This chain joins TRBV28 and TRBJ2-7; D may be TRBD1 (5 bases). This CDR3 is 11 amino acids long. Trimming took 8 bases from V and 4 from J, leaving 9 bases between them. From germline, CDR1 is MDHEN and CDR2 SYDVKM. The CDR3 nucleotides are TGTGCCAGCTCAGGGTCATACGAGCAGTACTTC. Translated, it gives CASSGSYEQYF.

The chain recombines TRBV4-1 with TRBJ2-4, with a possible D match to TRBD1 (5 bases). Germline lookup yields CDR1 MGHRA and CDR2 YSYEKL. The CDR3 is 15 amino acids. Trimming left V 3 bases short and J 0 bases short, with 9 bases between. The CDR3 region is CASSQGRLAKNIQYF. DNA of the CDR3: TGCGCCAGCAGCCAGGGGCGATTAGCCAAAAACATTCAGTACTTC.

This chain uses TRBV6-1 with TRBJ2-7; D might be TRBD1 (6 bases). V was trimmed by 11 bases and J by 5 bases, leaving 19 bases between them. CDR1 and CDR2 (germline): MNHNS, SASEGT. CDR3 length: 13 residues. In DNA form, the CDR3 reads TGTGCCGGAGGACATTCCTGGGGGCACGAGCAGTACTTC. Translated, it gives CAGGHSWGHEQYF.

This CDR3 is CASSSRGSYNEQFF. The CDR3, as DNA: TGTGCCAGCAGCAGCAGGGGGTCCTACAATGAGCAGTTCTTC. The chain links TRBV28 to TRBJ2-1, with 7 bases fitting TRBD1. CDR1 and CDR2 (germline): MDHEN, SYDVKM. V was clipped by 6 bases and J by 1 base; unmatched bases: 3. The CDR3 is made up of 14 amino acids.

CDR3 sequence (DNA): TGTGCCAGCAGCTCCTTAGGGGCGGAGCTGTTTTTT. Amino acids: CASSSLGAELFF. The V gene is TRBV7-2, the J gene TRBJ2-2; weak D call: TRBD1 (5 bases). Germline V gene sequence: CDR1 SGHTA, CDR2 FQGNSA. The CDR3 extends over 12 amino acids. The V end lost 4 bases, the J end lost 10 bases, and 10 bases lay between the germline ends.